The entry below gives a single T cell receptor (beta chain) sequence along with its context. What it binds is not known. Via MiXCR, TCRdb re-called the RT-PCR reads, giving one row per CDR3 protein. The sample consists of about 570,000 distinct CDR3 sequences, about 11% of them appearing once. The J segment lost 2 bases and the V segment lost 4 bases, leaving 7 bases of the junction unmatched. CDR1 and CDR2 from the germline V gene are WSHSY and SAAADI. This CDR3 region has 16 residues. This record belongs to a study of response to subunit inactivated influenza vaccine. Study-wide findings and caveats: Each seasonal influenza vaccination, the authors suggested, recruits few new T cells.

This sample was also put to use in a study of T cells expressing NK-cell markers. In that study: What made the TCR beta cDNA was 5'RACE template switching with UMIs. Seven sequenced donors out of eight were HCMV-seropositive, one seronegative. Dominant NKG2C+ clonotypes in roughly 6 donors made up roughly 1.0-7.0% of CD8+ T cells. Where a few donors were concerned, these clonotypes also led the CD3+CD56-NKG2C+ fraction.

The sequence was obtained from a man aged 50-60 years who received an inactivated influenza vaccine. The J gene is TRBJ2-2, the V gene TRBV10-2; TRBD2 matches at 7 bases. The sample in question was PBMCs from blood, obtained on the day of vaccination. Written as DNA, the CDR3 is TGCGCCAGCAGTGGACTAGCTGGGGACAACACCGGGGAGCTGTTTTTT. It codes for CASSGLAGDNTGELFF.